Listed here is a single T cell receptor (beta chain). This clone was detected only a few times. What this receptor recognizes is not known. The sample holds no much larger clone one base away, and base qualities are not on file. Libraries were made using the immunoSEQ multiplex PCR assay. For TCR sequencing, RNA was extracted from every sample and reverse transcribed into cDNA to serve as template. SuperScript III was used to make first-strand cDNA, primed with a 2:1 mix of oligo-dT and random hexamers. A synthetic immune receptor repertoire was used to measure amplification bias, and any remaining bias was corrected computationally. On the study's bioinformatics: Raw reads were preprocessed to remove errors, and CDR3 was defined according to IMGT conventions as the region from the conserved cysteine to phenylalanine. To get clonality, Shannon entropy was normalized by log2 of the number of productive unique TCRs and the result was subtracted from 1. CD4 or CD8 identity of scalp clones was inferred by cross-referencing scalp TCRbeta sequences with sorted blood CD4 and CD8 repertoires. TCRdb retrieved this table from immuneACCESS and kept in-frame rearrangements only. Not all clones are present; in checked studies, unresolved V genes account for under half, and no reason is known for the remainder. The V and J calls and the clone size are those of that table, but D and trimming were determined from the DNA. The sample includes about 220,000 clones, with around 57% observed a single time. The ten largest clones represent more than 1.5% of the sample.

At the junction V is shortened by 9 bases and J by 6 bases, with 14 bases in between. Taken from cysteine to phenylalanine, the CDR3 has 13 residues. The only DNA kept is the CDR3, 39 bases in frame from the first base. In the germline V gene, CDR1 corresponds to SGHAT and CDR2 to FQNNGV. These data belong to a study of CD8+ T cells in alopecia areata (dated by TCRdb to 2016 to 2019). Regarding the study in general: Treated patients were enrolled in an open-label pilot trial of oral tofacitinib, 5 to 10 mg twice daily, for moderate-to-severe alopecia areata. In treated patients, disease severity was measured using the SALT score, which gives the percentage of scalp surface area affected. Scalp clonality was compared across normal scalp (n=4), patchy alopecia areata scalp (n=8), and alopecia totalis/universalis scalp (n=8). Human TCRbeta sequencing covered scalp tissue and sorted CD4+ and CD8+ peripheral blood T cells from patchy and totalis/universalis alopecia areata patients and healthy controls. The RNA source kit depended on sample type: the PAXgene miRNA kit for fixed scalp, the miRNeasy kit for PBMCs, and the RNeasy kit for mouse skin. Tofacitinib-treated patients had biopsies at baseline and at 4 and 24 weeks of treatment, with a later scalp biopsy in several patients. TCRbeta CDR3 regions were amplified by immunoSEQ multiplex PCR using 35 Vbeta forward and 13 Jbeta reverse primers. Tofacitinib was given for 6 to 18 months, followed by 6 months of follow-up off drug to assess delayed response and recurrence. In both human patients and the C3H/HeJ mouse model, the study applied high-throughput TCRbeta sequencing to look at T cell clonal expansion in alopecia areata.

Sample time point, as interpreted from the label and publication: roughly 27 days on oral tofacitinib. The treatment or condition label, read with the paper, signifies: oral pan-JAK inhibitor, 5-10 mg twice daily. Lesional scalp punch biopsies and peripheral blood were obtained from alopecia areata patients. After PBMCs were isolated by density centrifugation and stained for CD3, CD4 and CD8, a FACSAria was used to sort CD4+ and CD8+ T cells. Results and caveats for the whole study, not just this receptor: Because the treated cohort was small and had just a single nonresponder, larger studies are needed to establish links between baseline CD8+ expansion and response. Resident alphabeta T cells in normal human skin are also sequenced, complicating scalp TCR repertoire analysis, unlike mouse skin dominated by gammadelta T cells. Compared with normal scalp, lesional scalp, particularly in alopecia totalis/universalis, had higher clonality and more expanded CD8+ clones, which suggests antigenic drive. Scalp clonality and the number of expanded CD8+ clones among the top 100 scalp clones were significantly decreased by tofacitinib. Many expanded lesional clones persisted in scalp and blood during tofacitinib treatment, which may partly explain relapse after stopping treatment. TCR sequences shared between patients were less clear than in mice, possibly partly because of HLA diversity in the patient population.

Specimen: CD4+ T cells sorted from blood, collected at week 4, from a patient treated with tofacitinib. The V and J genes are TRBV11-2 and TRBJ2-2, with the D gene too uncertain to name. This TCR was sampled from a human donor with alopecia areata. The CDR3 protein sequence reads: CASTVGWPGELFF. The nucleotide sequence is given as TGTGCCAGTACCGTAGGCTGGCCCGGGGAGCTGTTTTTT.